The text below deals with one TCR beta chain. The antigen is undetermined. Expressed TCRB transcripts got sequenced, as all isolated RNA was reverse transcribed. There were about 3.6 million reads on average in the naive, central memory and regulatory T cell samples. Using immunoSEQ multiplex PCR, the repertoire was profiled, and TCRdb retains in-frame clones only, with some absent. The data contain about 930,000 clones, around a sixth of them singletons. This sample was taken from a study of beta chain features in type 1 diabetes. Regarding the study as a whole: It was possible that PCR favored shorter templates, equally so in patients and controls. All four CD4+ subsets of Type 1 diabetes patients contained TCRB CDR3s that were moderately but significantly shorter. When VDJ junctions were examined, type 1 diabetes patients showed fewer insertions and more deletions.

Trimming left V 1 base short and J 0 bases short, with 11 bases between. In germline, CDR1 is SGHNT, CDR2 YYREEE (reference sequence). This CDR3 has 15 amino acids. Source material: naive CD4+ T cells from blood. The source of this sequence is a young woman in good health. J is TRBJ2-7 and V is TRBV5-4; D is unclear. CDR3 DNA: TGTGCCAGCAGCTTGTCAACAAAGAGCTCCTACGAGCAGTACTTC. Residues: CASSLSTKSSYEQYF.